The 4 T cell receptor beta chains given below trace back to one sample, sequenced in a study of blood T cell repertoires in COVID-19. Sequencing used immunoSEQ multiplex PCR; TCRdb keeps in-frame clones, though not all of them. The sample has 190,000 or so clones, about 86% seen once. Sequenced input: peripheral blood. The receptor source for this set is a woman under 30 who had recovered from COVID-19.

The J gene is TRBJ1-2, the V gene TRBV2, with D hard to call. Per germline, CDR1 SNHLY and CDR2 FYNNEI. This CDR3 is 13 amino acids long. The V end was cut by 3 bases, the J end by 3 bases, with 8 bases between. CDR3 loop: CASSERSHYGYTF. The DNA for the CDR3 is TGTGCCAGCAGTGAGAGGAGCCACTATGGCTACACCTTC.

This clone was observed a handful of times. The rearrangement uses TRBV6-5 and TRBJ1-2, with a tentative D call TRBD1 (6 bases). Looked up from germline, CDR1 is MNHEY and CDR2 is SVGAGI. This CDR3 is built from 12 residues. V was cut by 6 bases and J by 14 bases, with 19 bases left in between. For the CDR3, the DNA is TGTGCCAGCAGCCCAAGTCAGGGGATGGGGACCTTC. Its translation is CASSPSQGMGTF.

The chain employs TRBV5-4 and TRBJ2-7; 8 positions agree with TRBD2. Germline assignment: CDR1 SGHNT and CDR2 YYREEE (reference sequence). CDR3 length: 15 amino acids. Trimming at V came to 4 bases and at J to 5 bases, leaving 11 bases not matched to a gene. The CDR3 region has the DNA TGTGCCAGCAGCCCCGTTACGGGGGGGGGCGACGAGCAGTACTTC. It yields the protein CASSPVTGGGDEQYF. The complete variable domain, with remaining parts taken from reference TRBV5-4 and TRBJ2-7, reads ETGVTQSPTHLIKTRGQQVTLRCSSQSGHNTVSWYQQALGQGPQFIFQYYREEENGRGNFPPRFSGLQFPNYSSELNVNALELDDSALYLCASSPVTGGGDEQYFGPGTRLTVT.

J is TRBJ1-2 and V is TRBV10-3, with 8 bases aligning to TRBD1. Losses at the gene ends were 4 bases for V and 5 bases for J; bases not matched to a gene: 6. The CDR3 length is 14 residues. The germline gives CDR1 ENHRY, CDR2 SYGVKD. The CDR3: CAISVETGEYGYTF. CDR3 nucleotides: TGTGCCATCAGTGTTGAGACAGGGGAATATGGCTACACCTTC.